Following are 9 T cell receptor beta chains from one sample sequenced in a study of T cells in Graves' hyperthyroidism and ophthalmopathy. TCR beta CDR3 regions were amplified from RNA transcripts. The HTBI primer set drove a first-round RT-PCR of the TCR CDR3. Using its own MiXCR run on the multiplex PCR reads, TCRdb lists one record per CDR3 protein. The repertoire holds 300,000 to 500,000 distinct CDR3 sequences, with roughly 13% as singletons. Sequencing input: blood. Receptor source: a man aged 50 to 59 with Graves' ophthalmopathy.

This clonotype was counted ten times or more. The J gene is TRBJ2-2, the V gene TRBV5-1; D ambiguous. V was pared by 7 bases and J by 5 bases, with 18 bases between. The CDR3 is 15 residues long. In germline, CDR1 is SGHRS, CDR2 YFSETQ. The CDR3 coding sequence is TGCGCCAGCCAGCAGCGACCTCAGGAGACCGGGGAGCTGTTTTTT. The encoded protein is CASQQRPQETGELFF.

The table lists this clonotype with many counts. The chain employs TRBV29-1 and TRBJ2-1, with D unresolved. CDR1 and CDR2 (germline): SQVTM, ANQGSEA. The CDR3 is made up of 11 amino acids. V lost 5 bases and J lost 9, with 11 bases in between. DNA for the CDR3: TGCAGCGTTCCCAAGGGCAGTGAGCAGTTCTTC. Translation: CSVPKGSEQFF.

The rearrangement links TRBV27 to TRBJ2-1, with TRBD2 matching 7 bases. V dropped 3 bases and J dropped 2; count of bases not matched to a gene: 22. Germline loops: CDR1 MNHEY, CDR2 SMNVEV (reference sequence). The CDR3 has 21 amino acids. The CDR3 region is CASSFSNVRRGKRDTYNEQFF. For the CDR3, the DNA is TGTGCCAGCAGTTTTTCTAATGTTAGGCGGGGTAAGCGGGATACCTACAATGAGCAGTTCTTC.

This clonotype has just a few counts. This could be a read error, since a much larger clone is one nucleotide away. This chain joins TRBV2 and TRBJ2-1; TRBD2 matches 9 bases. The germline CDR1 and CDR2 sequences are SNHLY and FYNNEI. The V gene end was trimmed by 8 bases and the J gene end by 9 bases; junction bases not matched to a gene: 11. The CDR3 is 14 amino acids. CDR3: CASSEREVLSEQFF. CDR3 nucleotides: TGTGCCAGCTCTGAGCGGGAGGTATTGAGTGAGCAGTTCTTC.

The table lists this clonotype with many counts. The chain carries TRBV7-9 and TRBJ2-1; a weak D match, TRBD2 (6 bases). V was trimmed by 1 base and J by 0 bases, leaving 10 bases between them. The CDR3 runs to 16 residues. Germline assignment: CDR1 SEHNR and CDR2 FQNEAQ (reference sequence). The DNA for the CDR3 is TGTGCCAGCAGCTTAGGCCTAGCGCTCTCCTACAATGAGCAGTTCTTC. Amino acids: CASSLGLALSYNEQFF.

This clonotype was counted at least ten times. V is TRBV6-1 and J is TRBJ1-1, with a weak D call TRBD1 (5 bases). The CDR3 spans 19 residues. The ends were cut back, 6 bases at V and 1 base at J, with 27 bases in the middle. Per the germline V gene, CDR1 is MNHNS and CDR2 is SASEGT. CDR3 loop: CASRNSLVVTAFGNTEAFF. The CDR3 nucleotides read TGTGCCAGCAGGAATTCTCTGGTGGTGACAGCCTTTGGGAACACTGAAGCTTTCTTT.

Many counts were recorded for this clonotype. The V and J genes are TRBV20-1 and TRBJ2-5, with D hard to call. V shed 7 bases and J shed 5 bases, with 11 bases lying between them. This CDR3 region has 11 residues. Germline CDR1 and CDR2: DFQATT and SNEGSKA (reference sequence). The CDR3 spells CSVHPKETQYF. Here the CDR3 DNA reads TGCAGTGTGCATCCTAAGGAGACCCAGTACTTC.

This clonotype has just a few counts. The DNA of the CDR3 is TGTGCCAGTGACGCAGGGGGCAGGTACAATGAGCAGTTCTTC. This codes for CASDAGGRYNEQFF. V is TRBV19 and J is TRBJ2-1; 8 nucleotides line up with TRBD1. The CDR3 loop spans 14 amino acids. V was pared by 8 bases and J by 4 bases, with 7 bases of the junction left unmatched. Germline loops: CDR1 LNHDA, CDR2 SQIVND (reference sequence). Full variable domain (rest looked up from reference TRBV19 and TRBJ2-1): DGGITQSPKYLFRKEGQNVTLSCEQNLNHDAMYWYRQDPGQGLRLIYYSQIVNDFQKGDIAEGYSVSREKKESFPLTVTSAQKNPTAFYLCASDAGGRYNEQFFGPGTRLTVL.

About this clonotype: This may stem from a read error, because a much larger clone lies one nucleotide away. V gene TRBV7-9 combines with J gene TRBJ2-3; D is unresolved. The CDR3 loop spans 14 amino acids. Germline V gives CDR1 SEHNR, CDR2 FQNEAQ (reference sequence). The CDR3 protein is CASGKTEKPDTQCF. CDR3 in DNA: TGTGCCAGCGGAAAGACGGAAAAACCAGATACGCAGTGTTTT.